A single sample is the source of the 18 T cell receptor beta chains below, sequenced in a study of T cells in Graves' hyperthyroidism and ophthalmopathy. Amplification of TCR beta CDR3 regions used RNA as the template. With the HTBI primer set, the TCR CDR3 went through a first round of RT-PCR. Each CDR3 protein gets one entry after TCRdb re-called the multiplex PCR reads with MiXCR. The data hold under 650,000 distinct CDR3 sequences, with 15% to 20% observed a single time. The sequenced sample was blood. Receptors originate from a woman in her thirties with Graves' hyperthyroidism.

The chain carries TRBV30 and TRBJ1-2; D unclear. CDR3 length: 15 residues. Germline V gene lookup returns CDR1 GTSNPN and CDR2 SVGIG (reference sequence). V shed 3 bases and J shed 6 bases, with 20 bases lying between them. In DNA form, the CDR3 reads TGTGCCTGGAGACTCATATCGGGCGCTACGGATGGCTACACCTTC. This gives the protein CAWRLISGATDGYTF.

The chain is built from TRBV29-1 and TRBJ2-7, with D possibly being TRBD1 (6 bases). V lost 6 bases and J 6 bases, leaving 12 bases between the germline ends. The CDR3 loop spans 11 amino acids. CDR1 is SQVTM, CDR2 ANQGSEA, per germline. The CDR3 nucleotides read TGCAGCGTCAGGGGTTGGGGCGAGCAGTACTTC. This gives the protein CSVRGWGEQYF.

The chain employs TRBV4-2 and TRBJ2-4, with D possibly TRBD1 on 5 matching bases. The length of the CDR3 is 14 residues. Deletions cut 3 bases from V and 9 bases from J, with 15 bases between. Germline V CDR1 and CDR2: LGHNA, YNFKEQ. CDR3 protein: CASSQMTVEGIQYF. DNA of the CDR3: TGTGCCAGCAGCCAGATGACAGTTGAAGGCATTCAGTACTTC.

This clonotype was found a few times. The gene calls are TRBV9 and TRBJ2-3; 10 nucleotides agree with TRBD2. J was trimmed by 4 bases and V by 3 bases; bases with no gene match: 8. CDR1 and CDR2 (germline): SGDLS, YYNGEE. The CDR3 has 16 amino acids. This CDR3 is CASSGPGLAIADTQYF. The CDR3 DNA follows: TGTGCCAGCAGCGGCCCGGGACTAGCGATCGCAGATACGCAGTATTTT.

V is TRBV7-9 and J is TRBJ2-7; D ambiguous. Germline values: CDR1 SEHNR, CDR2 FQNEAQ (reference sequence). V was pared by 4 bases and J by 7 bases, with 23 bases between. The CDR3 sequence is 16 residues long. CDR3 bases: TGTGCCAGCAGCTCGGGTGGTTCACGGAGTGGGTTAGAGCAGTACTTC. It specifies CASSSGGSRSGLEQYF.

The chain links TRBV27 to TRBJ1-2; D not certain. Trimming cost V 2 bases and J 4 bases, with 11 bases left between them. The CDR3 has 14 residues. CDR1 MNHEY and CDR2 SMNVEV come from the germline V gene (reference sequence). CDR3 DNA sequence: TGTGCCAGCAGTTTAAAGGCCGTGTCCTATGGCTACACCTTC. Protein: CASSLKAVSYGYTF.

The table lists this clonotype with many counts. The chain employs TRBV28 and TRBJ1-2; D unclear. CDR1 and CDR2 from the germline V gene are MDHEN and SYDVKM. The CDR3 contains 11 residues. The V gene lost 7 bases and the J gene lost 6 bases, with 9 bases spanning the gap. CDR3 sequence: CASKQIDGYTF. CDR3 sequence (DNA): TGTGCCAGCAAACAGATAGATGGCTACACCTTC.

Of note for this clonotype: This may come from a read error, since a much larger clone is one base off. J is TRBJ2-1 and V is TRBV15, with 12 bases matching TRBD2. Losses at the gene ends were 1 base for V and 10 bases for J; bases not matched to a gene: 8. This CDR3 is built from 16 residues. Germline values: CDR1 LNHNV, CDR2 YYDKDF (reference sequence). The CDR3 spells CATSRGPTSGSGEQFF. In DNA, the CDR3 is TGTGCCACCAGCAGAGGTCCGACTAGCGGGAGTGGCGAGCAGTTCTTC.

At least ten counts were recorded for this clonotype. The gene calls are TRBV2 and TRBJ2-2; D may match TRBD1 or TRBD2 (7 bases each). Germline assignment: CDR1 SNHLY and CDR2 FYNNEI. V lost 10 bases and J 5 bases, leaving 14 bases between the germline ends. CDR3 length: 13 residues. CDR3 residues: CATRQGGTGELFF. Written as DNA, the CDR3 is TGTGCCACTAGACAGGGAGGGACCGGGGAGCTGTTTTTT.

A few counts support this clonotype. J is TRBJ2-7 and V is TRBV2; D unclear. The V gene's germline CDR1 is SNHLY and CDR2 FYNNEI. V was clipped by 6 bases and J by 3 bases, with 12 bases between them. The CDR3 runs 13 residues. As DNA, the CDR3 is TGTGCCAGCAGACCAGACCTAAACTACGAGCAGTACTTC. As protein: CASRPDLNYEQYF.

For this clonotype: Being one base from a much bigger clone, this may be a read error. The chain has TRBV7-3 and TRBJ2-3; no firm D call. The CDR3 sequence is 13 residues long. Trimming took off 2 bases at V and 5 bases at J, with 8 bases between the two ends. Germline CDR1 is SGHTA and CDR2 is FQGTGA. For the CDR3, the DNA is TGTGCCAGCAGCTTAGCCCTTGGAGATACGCAGTATTTT. Residues: CASSLALGDTQYF.

The chain links TRBV4-2 to TRBJ2-3, with 8 bases identical to TRBD2. Germline assignment: CDR1 LGHNA and CDR2 YNFKEQ. The CDR3 has 18 residues. Trimming took 7 bases from V and 0 from J; bases not matched to a gene: 15. CDR3 protein: CASTPLGAGGLSTDTQYF. The CDR3 bases are TGTGCCAGCACCCCATTGGGGGCGGGAGGCCTAAGCACAGATACGCAGTATTTT.

Worth noting for this clonotype: A much larger clone differs by one base, so this may be a read error. The V call is TRBV30, the J call TRBJ2-7; 8 bases map to TRBD1. The CDR3 loop spans 13 amino acids. Germline CDR1 GTSNPN, CDR2 SVGIG (reference sequence). V gave up 1 base and J gave up 5 bases; unmatched junction bases: 4. The CDR3 protein is CAWSAGGPDEQYF. The DNA of the CDR3 is TGTGCCTGGAGTGCAGGGGGCCCGGACGAGCAGTACTTC.

Notes on this clonotype: One end of the junction does not line up with germline, which may come from a read error. The chain employs TRBV18 and TRBJ1-4; D is uncertain. This CDR3 has 12 residues. Per the germline V gene, CDR1 is KGHSH and CDR2 is LQKENI. CDR3 in amino acids: CASSTPHEKLFF. The CDR3 coding sequence is TGTGCCAGCTCAACACCCCATGAAAAACTGTTTTTT.

The chain couples TRBV19 to TRBJ2-7; D call uncertain. Looked up from germline, CDR1 is LNHDA and CDR2 is SQIVND (reference sequence). The CDR3 runs to 11 residues. Trimming took 2 bases from V and 7 from J, leaving 6 bases between them. CDR3 bases: TGTGCCAGTAGTATACTTGATGAGCAGTACTTC. Its protein product is CASSILDEQYF. The whole variable domain, filled in from reference TRBV19 and TRBJ2-7, reads DGGITQSPKYLFRKEGQNVTLSCEQNLNHDAMYWYRQDPGQGLRLIYYSQIVNDFQKGDIAEGYSVSREKKESFPLTVTSAQKNPTAFYLCASSILDEQYFGPGTRLTVT.

This clonotype was counted between two and nine times. The chain joins TRBV28 to TRBJ2-1, with 10 bases fitting TRBD1. The CDR3 covers 17 residues. Trimming removed 6 bases from V and 4 bases from J; junction bases left unmatched: 12. Germline values: CDR1 MDHEN, CDR2 SYDVKM. The CDR3 DNA reads TGTGCCAGCAGGACGTTAAAACGACAGGGGGCTTACAATGAGCAGTTCTTC. This codes for CASRTLKRQGAYNEQFF.

This clonotype was seen more than once but under ten times. The rearrangement joins TRBV5-4 to TRBJ2-7, with TRBD1 matching 9 bases. The CDR3 totals 15 residues. J lost 3 bases, V lost 3 bases, and 7 bases had no gene match. The germline V gene encodes CDR1 SGHNT and CDR2 YYREEE (reference sequence). As DNA, the CDR3 is TGTGCCAGCAGCTCTCGGACAGGGGCGATCTACGAGCAGTACTTC. It codes for CASSSRTGAIYEQYF.

The J gene is TRBJ2-2, the V gene TRBV9; TRBD2 aligns across 13 bases. The CDR3 loop spans 19 amino acids. J was trimmed by 0 bases and V by 4 bases; bases with no gene match: 9. Germline V gene data show CDR1 as SGDLS and CDR2 as YYNGEE. CDR3 region: CASSPRPGLAGTNTGELFF. In DNA form, the CDR3 reads TGTGCCAGCAGCCCTCGACCGGGACTAGCGGGGACGAACACCGGGGAGCTGTTTTTT.